A single sample gave rise to the 22 T cell receptor beta chains below, sequenced in a study of T cells after yellow fever vaccination. TCRdb called the 5' RACE reads again in MiXCR, with one record for every CDR3 protein. The profile shows about 63,000 distinct CDR3 sequences, around 7.4% of them singletons. Sequences were derived from CD8+ T cells sorted from PBMCs, sampled 15 days after the yellow fever booster vaccination. All receptors derive from a man aged 25 to 40 who received the YFV17D yellow fever vaccine.

In this sample, this clonotype turned up many times. V and J are TRBV4-1 and TRBJ2-1; 7 bases match TRBD2. The CDR3 loop spans 13 amino acids. V shed 5 bases and J 10 bases; nucleotides not matched to a gene: 8. The germline CDR1 and CDR2 sequences are MGHRA and YSYEKL. CDR3 residues: CASSGEGDLEQFF. CDR3 coding DNA: TGCGCCAGCAGCGGGGAGGGCGACTTGGAGCAGTTCTTC.

The table lists this clonotype with many counts. The chain combines TRBV6-5 with TRBJ2-3; 8 nucleotides match TRBD2. V was clipped by 3 bases and J by 10 bases; unmatched bases: 12. The CDR3 extends over 15 amino acids. Germline V lookup: CDR1 MNHEY, CDR2 SVGAGI. Written as DNA, the CDR3 is TGTGCCAGCAGTTATAATGTGCGGGAGGCAGTGCCGCAGTATTTT. Protein product: CASSYNVREAVPQYF.

This clonotype was seen repeatedly, ten times or more. The rearrangement links TRBV20-1 to TRBJ2-2; 7 nucleotides align to TRBD2. The CDR3 contains 16 residues. Germline assignment: CDR1 DFQATT and CDR2 SNEGSKA (reference sequence). The V segment lost 5 bases and the J segment 1 base; nucleotides outside the gene matches: 10. CDR3: CSAPGCGSRNTGELFF. For the CDR3, the DNA is TGCAGTGCTCCCGGGTGCGGGAGCAGGAACACCGGGGAGCTGTTTTTT.

At least ten counts were recorded for this clonotype. The rearrangement links TRBV27 to TRBJ2-2; D may be TRBD1 (5 bases). Trimming shortened V by 6 bases and J by 7 bases, and 12 bases separated the two germline ends. CDR1 is MNHEY, CDR2 SMNVEV, per germline (reference sequence). This CDR3 is built from 13 residues. CDR3 residues: CASRQGWIGELFF. CDR3 nucleotide sequence: TGTGCCAGCAGGCAGGGCTGGATCGGGGAGCTGTTTTTT.

The chain has TRBV11-3 and TRBJ2-2; no clear D. The V end was cut by 3 bases, the J end by 7 bases, with 9 bases between. The CDR3 spans 13 residues. Germline CDR1 and CDR2: SGHNT and YENEEA. CDR3 DNA sequence: TGTGCCAGCAGCTTCTCCCAGAACGGGGAGCTGTTTTTT. Protein: CASSFSQNGELFF.

This clonotype was picked up many times. The chain couples TRBV5-1 to TRBJ2-1; 8 bases map to TRBD2. The germline V gene has CDR1 SGHRS and CDR2 YFSETQ. After removal of 5 bases from V and 5 bases from J, the junction contained 12 bases not matched to a gene. The CDR3 consists of 16 residues. This chain's CDR3 is CASRTGDGGRNNEQFF. The CDR3 bases are TGCGCCAGCAGGACAGGCGATGGCGGGAGGAACAATGAGCAGTTCTTC.

This clonotype appeared many times. The chain has TRBV19 and TRBJ2-1, with 7 bases fitting TRBD2. With 6 bases clipped from V and 4 bases from J, the junction kept 0 bases outside the gene matches. The length of the CDR3 is 12 residues. The V gene's germline CDR1 is LNHDA and CDR2 SQIVND (reference sequence). For the CDR3, the DNA is TGTGCCAGTAGGGGAGGGTACAATGAGCAGTTCTTC. It codes for CASRGGYNEQFF. The entire variable domain, with the rest obtained from reference TRBV19 and TRBJ2-1, is as follows: DGGITQSPKYLFRKEGQNVTLSCEQNLNHDAMYWYRQDPGQGLRLIYYSQIVNDFQKGDIAEGYSVSREKKESFPLTVTSAQKNPTAFYLCASRGGYNEQFFGPGTRLTVL.

This clonotype has at least ten counts. The chain links TRBV5-1 to TRBJ2-3; D gene unclear. This CDR3 region has 15 residues. From germline, CDR1 is SGHRS and CDR2 YFSETQ. The ends were cut back, 2 bases at V and 0 bases at J, with 10 bases in the middle. CDR3 in amino acids: CASSLEVPSTDTQYF. Here the CDR3 DNA reads TGCGCCAGCAGCTTAGAAGTTCCTAGCACAGATACGCAGTATTTT. Complete variable domain (other parts from reference TRBV5-1 and TRBJ2-3): KAGVTQTPRYLIKTRGQQVTLSCSPISGHRSVSWYQQTPGQGLQFLFEYFSETQRNKGNFPGRFSGRQFSNSRSEMNVSTLELGDSALYLCASSLEVPSTDTQYFGPGTRLTVL.

This clonotype was picked up many times. The chain combines TRBV5-1 with TRBJ2-7, with D maybe TRBD1 (5 bases). The CDR3 spans 13 residues. Germline CDR1 reads SGHRS; CDR2 reads YFSETQ. The germline V and J ends were trimmed by 4 bases and 2 bases, with 10 bases remaining between them. CDR3 protein: CASSLTGAYEQYF. CDR3 in DNA: TGCGCCAGCAGCCTCACAGGAGCCTACGAGCAGTACTTC.

Turning to this clonotype: Possible read error: a much larger clone is one base away. The chain combines TRBV20-1 with TRBJ2-2, with a possible D match to TRBD2 (5 bases). This CDR3 region has 13 residues. The germline CDR1 and CDR2 sequences are DFQATT and SNEGSKA (reference sequence). The CDR3 DNA follows: TGCAGTGCTAGCGGAGCGAACACCGGGGAGCTGGTTTTT. It yields the protein CSASGANTGELVF.

This clonotype has a count of ten or more. The chain is built from TRBV6-4 and TRBJ2-2; 7 bases align to TRBD1. Germline CDR1 and CDR2: MRHNA and SNTAGT. The junction had 0 bases not matched to a gene; V was cut back by 4 bases and J by 4 bases. The CDR3 contains 13 residues. The DNA of the CDR3 is TGTGCCAGCAGTGGGACAGGCACCGGGGAGCTGTTTTTT. Its translation is CASSGTGTGELFF.

This clonotype was recorded at least ten times. CDR3 loop: CASSQGKNRRTEAFF. The CDR3 region has the DNA TGTGCCAGCAGCCAGGGAAAGAATAGGAGGACTGAAGCTTTCTTT. V usage is TRBV3-1 and J usage is TRBJ1-1, with no clear D. Looked up from germline, CDR1 is LGHDT and CDR2 is YNNKEL (reference sequence). The germline V and J ends were trimmed by 3 bases and 5 bases, with 16 bases remaining between them. This CDR3 is 15 amino acids long.

This clonotype was observed many times. Germline and junction disagree at one end, which may indicate a read error. This chain uses TRBV12-3 or TRBV12-4 with TRBJ2-4; TRBD2 is a possible D gene (5 bases). The CDR3 covers 10 residues. The CDR3 nucleotides are TGTGCCAGCAGTGGAAACGGGCTAGCCTTC. The encoded protein is CASSGNGLAF.

This clonotype was detected many times. This rearrangement joins TRBV2 to TRBJ2-5, with D tentatively TRBD1 or TRBD2 (6 bases each). V was clipped by 0 bases and J by 5 bases, with 19 bases between them. Germline V gene data show CDR1 as SNHLY and CDR2 as FYNNEI. This CDR3 is 17 amino acids long. CDR3 sequence (DNA): TGTGCCAGCAGTGAAGCTCTCTACACAGGGAGGAGGGAGACCCAGTACTTC. It is translated as CASSEALYTGRRETQYF.

This clonotype was seen many times. V gene TRBV19 combines with J gene TRBJ2-1; possibly TRBD2 for D (6 bases). The CDR3 runs 14 residues. Germline V gene data show CDR1 as LNHDA and CDR2 as SQIVND (reference sequence). V gave up 2 bases and J gave up 6 bases, with 11 bases separating them. CDR3 sequence reads: CASSITGRTNEQFF. CDR3 DNA: TGTGCCAGTAGTATAACGGGGAGGACCAATGAGCAGTTCTTC.

This clonotype was seen a handful of times. The J gene is TRBJ2-2, the V gene TRBV13; 7 positions match TRBD1. V shed 4 bases and J 5 bases; nucleotides not matched to a gene: 7. The CDR3 runs to 15 residues. Germline V gives CDR1 PRHDT, CDR2 FYEKMQ (reference sequence). The CDR3 nucleotides are TGTGCCAGCAGCTCAGGGACAGACGAGACCGGGGAGCTGTTTTTT. Amino acids: CASSSGTDETGELFF. Variable domain in full (rest from reference TRBV13 and TRBJ2-2): AAGVIQSPRHLIKEKRETATLKCYPIPRHDTVYWYQQGPGQDPQFLISFYEKMQSDKGSIPDRFSAQQFSDYHSELNMSSLELGDSALYFCASSSGTDETGELFFGEGSRLTVL.

This clonotype was seen many times. The chain uses TRBV2 and TRBJ2-5; D remains unclear. There are 14 residues in the CDR3. V dropped 1 base and J dropped 5 bases, with 11 bases sitting between them. Germline CDR1 reads SNHLY; CDR2 reads FYNNEI. The CDR3 DNA is TGTGCCAGCAGTGAAGGACACTTAGGGGAGACCCAGTACTTC. Protein product: CASSEGHLGETQYF.

This clonotype was observed at least ten times. The rearrangement uses TRBV24-1 and TRBJ2-7, with D unresolved. CDR1 and CDR2 from the germline V gene are KGHDR and SFDVKD. The CDR3 totals 15 residues. Trimming took 3 bases from V and 2 from J, leaving 13 bases between them. CDR3 sequence (DNA): TGTGCCACCAGTGATAGAACCGCCCGAACCTACGAGCAGTACTTC. This sequence encodes CATSDRTARTYEQYF.

This clonotype was seen ten or more times. The chain combines TRBV6-5 with TRBJ2-1; D is unclear. V lost 0 bases, J lost 5 bases, and 8 bases lay in between. Germline CDR1 MNHEY, CDR2 SVGAGI. The CDR3 runs to 14 residues. CDR3 protein: CASSYSSENNEQFF. Written as DNA, the CDR3 is TGTGCCAGCAGTTACTCATCGGAGAACAATGAGCAGTTCTTC.

At least ten counts were recorded for this clonotype. The chain links TRBV4-3 to TRBJ2-1; the D gene is possibly TRBD2 (5 bases). V was shortened by 1 base and J by 10 bases, with 5 bases between the two germline ends. Germline CDR1 reads LGHNA; CDR2 reads YSLEER. This CDR3 contains 11 residues. The CDR3 region has the DNA TGCGCCAGCAGCCAAGGGGAGGAGCAGTTCTTC. Translation gives CASSQGEEQFF.

This clonotype has a count of ten or more. The J gene is TRBJ1-2, the V gene TRBV19; the match to TRBD1 covers 7 bases. This CDR3 contains 15 residues. V gave up 5 bases and J gave up 2 bases; unmatched junction bases: 8. Germline values: CDR1 LNHDA, CDR2 SQIVND (reference sequence). This CDR3 reads CASSFGGQPNYGYTF. CDR3 DNA sequence: TGTGCCAGTAGTTTCGGGGGACAGCCAAACTATGGCTACACCTTC.

This clonotype was picked up many times. The V gene is TRBV7-9, the J gene TRBJ2-1; TRBD2 is a possible D gene (6 bases). CDR3 length: 14 residues. Trimming shortened V by 1 base and J by 6 bases, and 10 bases separated the two germline ends. CDR1 is SEHNR and CDR2 is FQNEAQ in the germline V gene (reference sequence). The CDR3 bases are TGTGCCAGCAGCTTAGAGGCGGAGGGCAATGAGCAGTTCTTC. Translated: CASSLEAEGNEQFF. The full variable domain, its missing parts supplied by reference TRBV7-9 and TRBJ2-1, is DTGVSQNPRHKITKRGQNVTFRCDPISEHNRLYWYRQTLGQGPEFLTYFQNEAQLEKSRLLSDRFSAERPKGSFSTLEIQRTEQGDSAMYLCASSLEAEGNEQFFGPGTRLTVL.